The 14 T cell receptor beta chains below were found in one sample sequenced in a study of long-term antiretroviral therapy in people with HIV (dated by TCRdb to between 2020 and 2023). The immunoSEQ hsTCRB v3.0 assay was used at survey level resolution to sequence the TRB variable region. TCRdb took this table from immuneACCESS and kept in-frame rearrangements with V and J called. Such tables lack part of the clones; where checked against another copy, unresolved V genes explain under half of the gap, and the rest is unexplained. The sample records some 21,000 clones, 80% to 90% of which are singletons. 7.5% to 9.5% of the sample goes to the ten largest clones. Sequencing was performed on unsorted PBMCs, taken 0.2 years before starting antiretroviral therapy. These receptor sequences come from a man younger than 35 with HIV.

The gene calls are TRBV7-2 and TRBJ2-5; TRBD1 is a possible D gene (5 bases). Looked up from germline, CDR1 is SGHTA and CDR2 is FQGNSA. Between the trimmed V and J ends, which lost 5 bases and 7 bases, there was a span of 14 bases. This CDR3 region has 13 residues. In DNA, the CDR3 is TGTGCCAGCAGCCCCAAGGGGAAAGGGACCCAGTACTTC. It is translated as CASSPKGKGTQYF. The full variable domain, rest sourced from reference TRBV7-2 and TRBJ2-5, is GAGVSQSPSNKVTEKGKDVELRCDPISGHTALYWYRQSLGQGLEFLIYFQGNSAPDKSGLPSDRFSAERTGGSVSTLTIQRTQQEDSAVYLCASSPKGKGTQYFGPGTRLLVL.

The chain couples TRBV5-5 to TRBJ1-4, with unresolved D. V lost 0 bases and J lost 4, with 7 bases in between. Germline values: CDR1 SGHKS, CDR2 YYEKEE (reference sequence). This CDR3 has 14 residues. CDR3 bases: TGTGCCAGCAGCTTGGGACACCTTAATGAAAAACTGTTTTTT. It codes for CASSLGHLNEKLFF.

The chain combines TRBV27 with TRBJ2-7; TRBD2 agrees at 11 bases. Trimming removed 5 bases from V and 1 base from J; junction bases left unmatched: 4. In germline, CDR1 is MNHEY, CDR2 SMNVEV (reference sequence). The CDR3 contains 15 residues. The CDR3 reads CASSIGTSGSYEQYF. CDR3 sequence (DNA): TGTGCCAGCAGTATCGGGACTAGCGGATCCTACGAGCAGTACTTC.

The gene calls are TRBV30 and TRBJ1-5; D remains unclear. Germline CDR1 GTSNPN, CDR2 SVGIG (reference sequence). V lost 4 bases, J lost 7 bases, and 11 bases lay in between. The CDR3 is made up of 12 amino acids. CDR3 sequence reads: CAWNQEGQPQHF. DNA of the CDR3: TGTGCCTGGAACCAGGAGGGACAGCCCCAGCATTTT.

V usage is TRBV7-9 and J usage is TRBJ2-3; TRBD2 might be the D (5 bases). This CDR3 has 12 amino acids. Germline V gene data show CDR1 as SEHNR and CDR2 as FQNEAQ (reference sequence). Trimming shortened V by 5 bases and J by 4 bases, and 7 bases separated the two germline ends. The CDR3 DNA sequence: TGTGCCAGCAGCGATAGCGCAGATACGCAGTATTTT. Its translation is CASSDSADTQYF.

The chain carries TRBV5-6 and TRBJ1-2; 7 bases map to TRBD1. This CDR3 has 15 residues. The junction had 11 bases not matched to a gene; V was cut back by 4 bases and J by 5 bases. Looked up from germline, CDR1 is SGHDT and CDR2 is YYEEEE. CDR3 protein: CASSPGRDRDYGYTF. The DNA of the CDR3 is TGTGCCAGCAGCCCAGGACGGGACAGAGATTATGGCTACACCTTC.

The J gene is TRBJ2-2, the V gene TRBV21-1. TRBV21-1 is a pseudogene locus. The CDR3 is 13 amino acids. The CDR3 reads CASATANTGELFF. For the CDR3, the DNA is TGTGCCAGCGCAACCGCGAACACCGGGGAGCTGTTTTTT.

This clone was detected only once. V gene TRBV7-9 combines with J gene TRBJ1-4; 7 bases line up with TRBD1. Germline-derived CDR1 and CDR2 are SEHNR and FQNEAQ (reference sequence). With 4 bases clipped from V and 8 bases from J, the junction kept 7 bases outside the gene matches. The CDR3 contains 14 residues. The CDR3 DNA follows: TGTGCCAGCAGCTCTGACAGGGCCGCCGAAAAACTGTTTTTT. This sequence encodes CASSSDRAAEKLFF.

The chain links TRBV7-9 to TRBJ2-1; 11 bases match TRBD2. Germline V gives CDR1 SEHNR, CDR2 FQNEAQ (reference sequence). This CDR3 spans 18 amino acids. Trimming at V came to 4 bases and at J to 0 bases, leaving 8 bases not matched to a gene. The CDR3 bases are TGTGCCAGCAGCTATCGGACTAGCGGGCTGAGCTCCTACAATGAGCAGTTCTTC. Amino acids: CASSYRTSGLSSYNEQFF.

Only one count was recorded for this clone. Written as DNA, the CDR3 is TGTGCCAGCAGCTTAGGACCAGGCTACGAGCAGTACTTC. The encoded protein is CASSLGPGYEQYF. The rearrangement joins TRBV13 to TRBJ2-7; D is uncertain. The CDR3 is 13 residues long. The V end was cut by 0 bases, the J end by 3 bases, with 6 bases between. Per the germline V gene, CDR1 is PRHDT and CDR2 is FYEKMQ (reference sequence).

CDR3 nucleotides: TGTGCCAGCAGCTTAGAGCAGGGGGCGCGTGCCGGGGAGCTGTTTTTT. Its protein product is CASSLEQGARAGELFF. The rearrangement joins TRBV11-3 to TRBJ2-2, with TRBD1 identical over 8 bases. V lost 0 bases to trimming and J lost 6 bases; unmatched junction nucleotides: 6. From germline, CDR1 is SGHNT and CDR2 YENEEA. The CDR3 extends over 16 amino acids.

The rearrangement uses TRBV29-1 and TRBJ2-1; D might be TRBD1 (5 bases). The CDR3 extends over 15 amino acids. V was clipped by 3 bases and J by 8 bases, with 20 bases between them. Germline V gene data show CDR1 as SQVTM and CDR2 as ANQGSEA. The DNA for the CDR3 is TGCAGCGTTGATACATGGGGCAGGGCGAAGGATGAGCAGTTCTTC. It translates to CSVDTWGRAKDEQFF.

The V and J genes are TRBV19 and TRBJ2-7; no clear D gene. The germline V and J ends were trimmed by 3 bases and 3 bases, with 6 bases remaining between them. Germline V gene sequence: CDR1 LNHDA, CDR2 SQIVND (reference sequence). This CDR3 comprises 12 residues. The CDR3 sequence is CASSIPGYEQYF. The CDR3 DNA follows: TGTGCCAGTAGTATCCCAGGCTACGAGCAGTACTTC.

CDR3 nucleotide sequence: TGCGCCAGCAGCCAAGGGACAGTCCGCCCTGAAGCTTTCTTT. Translated: CASSQGTVRPEAFF. The chain carries TRBV4-3 and TRBJ1-1, with a tentative D call TRBD1 (6 bases). CDR1 LGHNA and CDR2 YSLEER come from the germline V gene. Trimming removed 1 base from V and 6 bases from J, with 12 bases in between. This CDR3 spans 14 amino acids.